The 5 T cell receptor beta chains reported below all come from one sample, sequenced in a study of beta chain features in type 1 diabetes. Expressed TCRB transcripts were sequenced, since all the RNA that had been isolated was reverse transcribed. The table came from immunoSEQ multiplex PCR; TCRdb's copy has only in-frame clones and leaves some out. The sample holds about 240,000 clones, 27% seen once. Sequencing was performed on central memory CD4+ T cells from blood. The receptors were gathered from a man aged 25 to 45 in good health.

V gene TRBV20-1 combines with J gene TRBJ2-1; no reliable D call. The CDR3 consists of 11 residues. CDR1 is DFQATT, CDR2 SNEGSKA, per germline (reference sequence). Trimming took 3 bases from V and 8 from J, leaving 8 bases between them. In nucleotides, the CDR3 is TGCAGTGCTAGGGAATTCGATGAGCAGTTCTTC. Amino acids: CSAREFDEQFF.

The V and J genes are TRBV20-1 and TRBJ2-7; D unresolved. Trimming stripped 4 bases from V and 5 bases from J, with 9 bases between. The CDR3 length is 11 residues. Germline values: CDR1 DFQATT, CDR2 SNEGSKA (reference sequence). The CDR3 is CSAMSVHEQYF. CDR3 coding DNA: TGCAGTGCTATGAGTGTCCACGAGCAGTACTTC.

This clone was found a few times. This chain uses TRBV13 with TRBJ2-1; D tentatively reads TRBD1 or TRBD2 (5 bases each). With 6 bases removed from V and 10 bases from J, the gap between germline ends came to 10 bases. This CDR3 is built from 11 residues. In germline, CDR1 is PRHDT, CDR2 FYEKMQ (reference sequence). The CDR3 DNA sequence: TGTGCCAGCAGAAGGGGACCGGAGCAGTTCTTC. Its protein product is CASRRGPEQFF. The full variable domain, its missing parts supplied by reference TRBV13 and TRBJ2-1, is AAGVIQSPRHLIKEKRETATLKCYPIPRHDTVYWYQQGPGQDPQFLISFYEKMQSDKGSIPDRFSAQQFSDYHSELNMSSLELGDSALYFCASRRGPEQFFGPGTRLTVL.

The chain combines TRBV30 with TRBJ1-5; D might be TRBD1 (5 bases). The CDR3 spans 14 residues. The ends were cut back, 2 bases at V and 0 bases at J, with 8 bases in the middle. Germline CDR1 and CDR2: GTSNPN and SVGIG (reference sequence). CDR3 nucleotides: TGTGCCTGGAGTCCAGGGATTAGCAATCAGCCCCAGCATTTT. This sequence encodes CAWSPGISNQPQHF.

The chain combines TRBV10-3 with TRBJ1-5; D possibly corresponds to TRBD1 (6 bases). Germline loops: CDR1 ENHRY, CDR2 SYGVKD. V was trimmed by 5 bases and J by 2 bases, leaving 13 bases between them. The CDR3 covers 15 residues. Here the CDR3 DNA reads TGTGCCATCAGTTCCGGGGGCGAGGGCAATCAGCCCCAGCATTTT. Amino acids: CAISSGGEGNQPQHF.